The clone carrying this TCR beta chain was detected only a few times. The target antigen is unknown. The source of the sample is a study of response to subunit inactivated influenza vaccine. CDR3 size: 13 residues. The V gene's germline CDR1 is SQVTM and CDR2 ANQGSEA. With V trimmed by 7 bases and J by 3 bases, 5 bases remained unmatched. Study results and limitations: Authors suggested seasonal influenza vaccinations each recruit few new T cells.

One entry per CDR3 protein results from TCRdb running MiXCR on the RT-PCR reads. The sample yields 800,000 to 1,000,000 distinct CDR3 sequences, approximately 21% seen once. This sequence was found in a man between 45 and 60 years old who received an inactivated influenza vaccine. The gene calls are TRBV29-1 and TRBJ2-3; 9 nucleotides match TRBD1. Specimen: PBMCs from blood, collected roughly 5 days after vaccination. For the CDR3, the DNA is TGCAGCGCTAGGGACAGGGTTACAGATACGCAGTATTTT. Amino acids: CSARDRVTDTQYF.